The clone carrying this T cell receptor (beta chain) is labeled as medium-sized (0.01 to 0.1%). Its antigen is as yet unknown. This table comes from immunoSEQ multiplex PCR, and its TCRdb copy is limited to in-frame clones, with some not included. The sample contains tens of thousands of clones, 81% of which appear only once. This record belongs to a study of a mutant IDH1 vaccine in newly diagnosed glioma. Overall study context: Radiotherapy alone preceded vaccination by 4-6 weeks; alternatively, vaccination started with temozolomide cycles. Treated patients had a mean age of roughly 40 years and an approximately 62% male, 37.5% female split.

The time point here: week 35, safety follow-up. Vaccination used 300 ug of mutant IDH1 20-mer peptide per dose, with topical imiquimod. Germline assignment: CDR1 LGHNA and CDR2 YSLEER. The CDR3 has 17 residues. Trimming cost V 1 base and J 0 bases, with 12 bases left between them. The input for sequencing was PBMCs, taken from a glioma patient whose treatment included an IDH1 peptide vaccine. The gene calls are TRBV4-3 and TRBJ1-4, with a tentative D call TRBD1 (5 bases). The clonotype originates from a woman aged 40-49 years with glioma. Some clones in this sample may be carry-over from other donors' samples. The CDR3 region has the DNA TGCGCCAGCAGCCAAGGATCGGGGGGGGCAACTAATGAAAAACTGTTTTTT. Protein product: CASSQGSGGATNEKLFF.